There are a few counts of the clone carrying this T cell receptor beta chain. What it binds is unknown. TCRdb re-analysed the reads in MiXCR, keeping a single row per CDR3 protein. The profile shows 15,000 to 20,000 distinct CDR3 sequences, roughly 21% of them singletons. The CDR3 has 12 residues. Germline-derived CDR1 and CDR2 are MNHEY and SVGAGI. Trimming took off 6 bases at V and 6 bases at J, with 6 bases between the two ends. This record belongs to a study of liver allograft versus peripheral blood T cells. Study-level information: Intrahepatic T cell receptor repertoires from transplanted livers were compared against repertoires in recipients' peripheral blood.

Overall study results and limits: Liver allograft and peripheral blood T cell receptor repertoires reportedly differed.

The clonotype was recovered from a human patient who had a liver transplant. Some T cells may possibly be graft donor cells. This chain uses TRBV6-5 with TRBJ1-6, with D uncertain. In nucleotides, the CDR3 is TGTGCCAGCAGACAGATTAATTCACCCCTCCACTTT. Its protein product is CASRQINSPLHF.